This T cell receptor beta chain stems from a study of T cell responses to AZD1222 COVID-19 vaccine. Overall study: Second-dose schedules of about 4 or about 12 weeks were combined.

Germline assignment: CDR1 KGHSH and CDR2 LQKENI. J lost 1 base, V lost 4 bases, and 9 bases had no gene match. There are 17 residues in the CDR3. Assay used: immunoSEQ multiplex PCR; TCRdb lists only in-frame clones, some missing. The table lists about 160,000 clones, around 87% of them singletons. Specimen: peripheral blood, collected on day 0 of AZD1222 vaccination. The TCR was taken from an adult in good health. This chain links TRBV18 with TRBJ2-1; 8 bases map to TRBD2. In DNA form, the CDR3 reads TGTGCCAGCTCACGCCCCATCGGGGGGGTGTCCTACAATGAGCAGTTCTTC. Translation: CASSRPIGGVSYNEQFF.